The 30 T cell receptor beta chains below all came from one sample that was sequenced in a study of blood T cell repertoires in COVID-19. Data came from immunoSEQ multiplex PCR; TCRdb stores just in-frame clones and leaves some out. The repertoire holds about 160,000 clones, with about 85% as singletons. Material: peripheral blood. These receptors were taken from an elderly man with COVID-19, enrolled during active disease.

The genes are TRBV15 and TRBJ1-1, with D unclear. Germline CDR1 and CDR2: LNHNV and YYDKDF (reference sequence). V dropped 0 bases and J dropped 2 bases, with 10 bases sitting between them. This CDR3 region has 15 residues. In nucleotides, the CDR3 is TGTGCCACCAGCAGAGATTTAGCGAGTAACACTGAAGCTTTCTTT. Its protein product is CATSRDLASNTEAFF.

This chain joins TRBV18 and TRBJ1-6, with TRBD1 as a possible D gene (5 bases). CDR3 length: 14 residues. V lost 3 bases and J 5 bases, leaving 8 bases between the germline ends. From germline, CDR1 is KGHSH and CDR2 LQKENI. The CDR3 nucleotides are TGTGCCAGCTCACCGGGGGGGAATAATTCACCCCTCCACTTT. Protein sequence: CASSPGGNNSPLHF.

The V call is TRBV15, the J call TRBJ2-6; TRBD1 matches 7 bases. Losses at the gene ends were 0 bases for V and 1 base for J; bases not matched to a gene: 9. The length of the CDR3 is 19 residues. Per the germline V gene, CDR1 is LNHNV and CDR2 is YYDKDF (reference sequence). CDR3: CATSRETGQLRSGANVLTF. CDR3 bases: TGTGCCACCAGCAGAGAGACGGGACAGCTCCGATCTGGGGCCAACGTCCTGACTTTC.

The rearrangement links TRBV9 to TRBJ2-6, with D tentatively TRBD1 (5 bases). The CDR3 loop spans 18 amino acids. Germline V gene lookup returns CDR1 SGDLS and CDR2 YYNGEE. The V end was cut by 0 bases, the J end by 2 bases, with 15 bases between. As DNA, the CDR3 is TGTGCCAGCAGCGTAGTTGGCTCCACAGGTGCTGGGGCCAACGTCCTGACTTTC. This translates into CASSVVGSTGAGANVLTF.

V and J are TRBV6-6 and TRBJ1-1; 9 bases line up with TRBD1. The CDR3 has 13 residues. V dropped 6 bases and J dropped 6; count of bases not matched to a gene: 5. CDR1 and CDR2 (germline): MNHNY, SVGAGI (reference sequence). The CDR3 is CASSFDRGAEAFF. As DNA, the CDR3 is TGTGCCAGCAGCTTCGACAGGGGGGCTGAAGCTTTCTTT.

This rearrangement joins TRBV3-1 (or the pseudogene TRBV3-2) to TRBJ1-3; D might be TRBD1 (6 bases). V shed 1 base and J shed 2 bases, with 6 bases lying between them. Germline V gene data show CDR1 as LGHDT and CDR2 as YNNKEL (reference sequence). The CDR3 runs 14 residues. CDR3 sequence: CASSQAGAGNTIYF. As DNA, the CDR3 is TGTGCCAGCAGCCAAGCAGGGGCTGGAAACACCATATATTTT.

The chain links TRBV2 to TRBJ1-2; D might be TRBD1 (6 bases). Germline assignment: CDR1 SNHLY and CDR2 FYNNEI. Trimming stripped 7 bases from V and 4 bases from J, with 19 bases between. The CDR3 is made up of 15 amino acids. The CDR3 sequence is CASTLSLDSLYGYTF. The CDR3 DNA reads TGTGCCAGCACCCTTAGTTTGGACAGCCTCTATGGCTACACCTTC.

This chain uses TRBV5-1 with TRBJ1-1; no reliable D call. CDR1 and CDR2 (germline): SGHRS, YFSETQ. CDR3 length: 12 residues. Trimming cost V 2 bases and J 11 bases, with 13 bases left between them. The CDR3 coding sequence is TGCGCCAGCAGCTTATCCGGAGAGGAGGCTTTCTTT. Its protein product is CASSLSGEEAFF.

This clone was seen a few times. The J gene is TRBJ1-6, the V gene TRBV11-1; 7 bases match TRBD1. The CDR3 is 14 residues long. Trimming at V came to 4 bases and at J to 7 bases, leaving 4 bases not matched to a gene. The germline V gene encodes CDR1 SGHAT and CDR2 FQDESV (reference sequence). The CDR3 spells CASSSGQENSPLHF. CDR3 nucleotide sequence: TGTGCCAGCAGCTCAGGACAGGAAAATTCACCCCTCCACTTT.

V gene TRBV18 combines with J gene TRBJ1-6, with TRBD1 matching 7 bases. From germline, CDR1 is KGHSH and CDR2 LQKENI. J lost 9 bases, V lost 4 bases, and 9 bases had no gene match. This CDR3 is built from 15 residues. CDR3 in DNA: TGTGCCAGCTCACTCTCCGAGACAGGGCTTTCACCCCTCCACTTT. It encodes CASSLSETGLSPLHF.

The chain has TRBV6-6 and TRBJ1-6; D not certain. Germline V gives CDR1 MNHNY, CDR2 SVGAGI (reference sequence). V was pared by 4 bases and J by 9 bases, with 13 bases between. This CDR3 has 14 residues. DNA of the CDR3: TGTGCCAGCAGTTTCCCCAGGATCTCTTCACCCCTCCACTTT. Residues: CASSFPRISSPLHF.

V usage is TRBV7-9 and J usage is TRBJ1-5; no firm D call. The CDR3 sequence is 13 residues long. Germline V lookup: CDR1 SEHNR, CDR2 FQNEAQ (reference sequence). The ends were cut back, 5 bases at V and 7 bases at J, with 12 bases in the middle. The CDR3, as DNA: TGTGCCAGCAGCCCGTTGGGAGGCCAGCCCCAGCATTTT. It codes for CASSPLGGQPQHF. The variable domain in full, completed from reference TRBV7-9 and TRBJ1-5, reads DTGVSQNPRHKITKRGQNVTFRCDPISEHNRLYWYRQTLGQGPEFLTYFQNEAQLEKSRLLSDRFSAERPKGSFSTLEIQRTEQGDSAMYLCASSPLGGQPQHFGDGTRLSIL.

V and J are TRBV4-1 and TRBJ1-5; 7 nucleotides agree with TRBD1. V was pared by 0 bases and J by 2 bases, with 4 bases of the junction left unmatched. Germline V lookup: CDR1 MGHRA, CDR2 YSYEKL. CDR3 length: 16 residues. The CDR3 nucleotides read TGCGCCAGCAGCCAAGATAAAGGGACAGGCAATCAGCCCCAGCATTTT. This encodes CASSQDKGTGNQPQHF.

V usage is TRBV7-7 and J usage is TRBJ2-1, with a possible D match to TRBD2 (6 bases). V dropped 1 base and J dropped 9 bases, with 16 bases sitting between them. Looked up from germline, CDR1 is SSHAT and CDR2 is FNYEAQ (reference sequence). This CDR3 contains 15 residues. The CDR3 bases are TGTGCCAGCAGCTTAGACCCGACTAGTGACGGTGAGCAGTTCTTC. This encodes CASSLDPTSDGEQFF.

The genes are TRBV20-1 and TRBJ2-3; no definite D call. Trimming shortened V by 3 bases and J by 1 base, and 11 bases separated the two germline ends. This CDR3 has 14 residues. The germline V gene has CDR1 DFQATT and CDR2 SNEGSKA (reference sequence). The CDR3 nucleotides are TGCAGTGCTAGTTTCTACGGTGGCACAGATACGCAGTATTTT. This gives the protein CSASFYGGTDTQYF.

The chain uses TRBV12-3 or TRBV12-4 and TRBJ1-1; D is unresolved. There are 12 residues in the CDR3. V lost 3 bases and J 1 base, leaving 3 bases between the germline ends. The CDR3 region is CASSFWNTEAFF. As DNA, the CDR3 is TGTGCCAGCAGTTTCTGGAACACTGAAGCTTTCTTT.

The genes are TRBV19 and TRBJ1-2; no definite D call. V was pared by 3 bases and J by 0 bases, with 5 bases between. The CDR3 is 13 residues long. Per germline, CDR1 LNHDA and CDR2 SQIVND (reference sequence). The CDR3 sequence is CASSMGANYGYTF. CDR3 in DNA: TGTGCCAGTAGTATGGGAGCTAACTATGGCTACACCTTC.

This chain links TRBV5-4 with TRBJ1-4; tentative D call: TRBD1 (5 bases). CDR1 is SGHNT, CDR2 YYREEE, per germline (reference sequence). The CDR3 is 15 residues long. The V gene lost 4 bases and the J gene lost 5 bases, with 15 bases spanning the gap. The CDR3 sequence: CASSPELRGNEKLFF. In DNA form, the CDR3 reads TGTGCCAGCAGCCCGGAATTACGGGGGAATGAAAAACTGTTTTTT.

V and J are TRBV19 and TRBJ1-5; no clear D. The V end was cut by 6 bases, the J end by 5 bases, with 17 bases between. Germline assignment: CDR1 LNHDA and CDR2 SQIVND (reference sequence). The CDR3 is 15 residues long. The CDR3 region has the DNA TGTGCCAGTAGCCTCCCCGGAGGGAAATATCAGCCCCAGCATTTT. Translation: CASSLPGGKYQPQHF.

This chain links TRBV7-9 with TRBJ1-2, with D possibly being TRBD1 (6 bases). Trimming left V 5 bases short and J 4 bases short, with 23 bases between. Germline V lookup: CDR1 SEHNR, CDR2 FQNEAQ (reference sequence). There are 17 residues in the CDR3. The CDR3 sequence: CASSPRFERTVAYGYTF. The CDR3 nucleotides read TGTGCCAGCAGCCCAAGATTCGAACGGACAGTTGCCTATGGCTACACCTTC.

This clone was picked up a small number of times. This rearrangement joins TRBV5-1 to TRBJ1-2, with a possible D match to TRBD1 (5 bases). Germline V gives CDR1 SGHRS, CDR2 YFSETQ. Trimming removed 1 base from V and 4 bases from J, with 8 bases in between. This CDR3 is 13 amino acids long. CDR3 in amino acids: CASSLQGSYGYTF. In nucleotides, the CDR3 is TGCGCCAGCAGCTTGCAGGGAAGCTATGGCTACACCTTC.

This clone has just a few counts. The chain couples TRBV3-1 (or the pseudogene TRBV3-2) to TRBJ1-2, with D unresolved. In germline, CDR1 is LGHDT, CDR2 YNNKEL (reference sequence). The CDR3 is 13 amino acids. The ends were cut back, 6 bases at V and 6 bases at J, with 14 bases in the middle. CDR3 residues: CASRNRVSDGYTF. In DNA form, the CDR3 reads TGTGCCAGCAGGAACAGAGTGTCAGATGGCTACACCTTC.

The V gene is TRBV5-1, the J gene TRBJ1-3, with TRBD1 matching over 9 bases. Looked up from germline, CDR1 is SGHRS and CDR2 is YFSETQ. The V and J ends lost 4 bases and 7 bases, in that order; junction bases with no gene match: 6. The CDR3 loop spans 14 amino acids. The CDR3 sequence: CASSPRDRDNTIYF. The CDR3 nucleotides read TGCGCCAGCAGCCCCCGGGACAGGGATAACACCATATATTTT.

The chain combines TRBV18 with TRBJ2-2; 11 positions match TRBD1. The CDR3 contains 16 residues. Losses at the gene ends were 5 bases for V and 4 bases for J; bases not matched to a gene: 6. Germline CDR1 KGHSH, CDR2 LQKENI. This CDR3 is CASSFTGTGGTGELFF. The CDR3 DNA is TGTGCCAGCTCATTTACCGGGACAGGGGGCACCGGGGAGCTGTTTTTT.

This clone appeared a single time. The chain's CDR3 is CASSLQASGEKLFF. The CDR3 region has the DNA TGCGCCAGCAGCCTTCAGGCAAGTGGTGAAAAACTGTTTTTT. The rearrangement uses TRBV4-3 and TRBJ1-4; no clear D gene. CDR1 and CDR2 from the germline V gene are LGHNA and YSLEER. The CDR3 totals 14 residues. V lost 4 bases and J 7 bases, leaving 13 bases between the germline ends.

V usage is TRBV5-4 and J usage is TRBJ1-3; 7 nucleotides align to TRBD1. V gave up 3 bases and J gave up 6 bases; unmatched junction bases: 9. The germline V gene has CDR1 SGHNT and CDR2 YYREEE (reference sequence). This CDR3 is 15 amino acids long. The CDR3 bases are TGTGCCAGCAGCTCCGGGGCCCAGGGGGAAAACACCATATATTTT. Encoded protein: CASSSGAQGENTIYF.

This clone came up once. The gene calls are TRBV19 and TRBJ2-5; the match to TRBD1 covers 12 bases. J lost 5 bases, V lost 3 bases, and 4 bases had no gene match. CDR3 length equals 15 residues. Looked up from germline, CDR1 is LNHDA and CDR2 is SQIVND (reference sequence). CDR3 loop: CASSMGTGGGETQYF. The CDR3 bases are TGTGCCAGTAGTATGGGGACAGGGGGCGGGGAGACCCAGTACTTC.

In DNA form, the CDR3 reads TGTGCCAGCAGCTTCCAGACAGGGGACTACGAGCAGTACTTC. Translated: CASSFQTGDYEQYF. The rearrangement uses TRBV7-2 and TRBJ2-7, with 8 bases identical to TRBD1. Losses at the gene ends were 3 bases for V and 3 bases for J; bases not matched to a gene: 4. Germline loops: CDR1 SGHTA, CDR2 FQGNSA. CDR3 length: 14 amino acids.

This sequence joins TRBV5-4 and TRBJ1-4, with 11 bases fitting TRBD1. CDR3 length: 17 amino acids. V lost 4 bases to trimming and J lost 4 bases; unmatched junction nucleotides: 9. The germline CDR1 and CDR2 sequences are SGHNT and YYREEE (reference sequence). DNA of the CDR3: TGTGCCAGCAGCCTCGGGACAGGGGGTTTGGGTAATGAAAAACTGTTTTTT. This encodes CASSLGTGGLGNEKLFF.

The chain joins TRBV10-3 to TRBJ1-1; 7 nucleotides agree with TRBD1. The V gene end was trimmed by 5 bases and the J gene end by 2 bases; junction bases not matched to a gene: 5. CDR1 and CDR2 from the germline V gene are ENHRY and SYGVKD. This CDR3 has 14 residues. CDR3 DNA sequence: TGTGCCATCAGTCAATACAGGGGAAACACTGAAGCTTTCTTT. Protein product: CAISQYRGNTEAFF.